Listed here is a single T cell receptor (beta chain). Its antigen is still unknown. The V gene lost 4 bases and the J gene lost 3 bases, with 14 bases spanning the gap. Germline lookup yields CDR1 SGHRS and CDR2 YFSETQ. This CDR3 spans 16 amino acids. The sample comes from a study of cytomegalovirus exposure and HLA in healthy donors. Profiled with immunoSEQ multiplex PCR; TCRdb holds only in-frame clones, not every one. Of some 87,000 clones in the sample, approximately 96% were seen once. Study-wide results and limits: There were 150 to 200 TCR beta chains listed as cytomegalovirus-associated. In the 120 validation repertoires, a later analysis found that first-cohort TCR clusters tended to co-occur. The dataset shows that most TCR sequences were rare, while some public TCRs occurred in many donors. Diagnosis of cytomegalovirus status made by the classifier reportedly showed high specificity and sensitivity.

This clonotype was sampled from a woman aged 18 to 35 in good health and CMV-seronegative. This rearrangement joins TRBV5-1 to TRBJ2-6; D gene uncertain. The sequenced material came from PBMCs. The CDR3: CASSDPTVHGANVLTF. The CDR3 DNA sequence: TGCGCCAGCAGCGACCCCACAGTTCATGGGGCCAACGTCCTGACTTTC.